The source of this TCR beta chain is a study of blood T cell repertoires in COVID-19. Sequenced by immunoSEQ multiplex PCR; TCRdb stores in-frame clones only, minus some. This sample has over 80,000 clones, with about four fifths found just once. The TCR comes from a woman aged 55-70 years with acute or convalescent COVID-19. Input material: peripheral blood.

The CDR3 loop is CASSYWGTDNEKLFF. CDR3 bases: TGTGCCAGCAGTTACTGGGGGACAGATAATGAAAAACTGTTTTTT. The J gene is TRBJ1-4, the V gene TRBV6-5, with TRBD1 matching 7 bases. CDR1 and CDR2 (germline): MNHEY, SVGAGI. The J segment lost 4 bases and the V segment lost 1 base, leaving 3 bases of the junction unmatched. The CDR3 is 15 amino acids.